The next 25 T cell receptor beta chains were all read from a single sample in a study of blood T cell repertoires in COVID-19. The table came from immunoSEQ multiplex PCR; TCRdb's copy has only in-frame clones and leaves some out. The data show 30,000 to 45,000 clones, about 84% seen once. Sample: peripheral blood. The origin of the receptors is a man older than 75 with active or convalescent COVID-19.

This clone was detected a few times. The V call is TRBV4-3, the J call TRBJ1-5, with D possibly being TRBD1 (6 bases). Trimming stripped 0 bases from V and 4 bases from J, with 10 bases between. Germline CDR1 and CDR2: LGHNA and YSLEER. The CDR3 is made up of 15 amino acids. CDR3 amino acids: CASSQDRQGNQPQHF. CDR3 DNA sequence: TGCGCCAGCAGCCAAGATAGGCAGGGGAATCAGCCCCAGCATTTT.

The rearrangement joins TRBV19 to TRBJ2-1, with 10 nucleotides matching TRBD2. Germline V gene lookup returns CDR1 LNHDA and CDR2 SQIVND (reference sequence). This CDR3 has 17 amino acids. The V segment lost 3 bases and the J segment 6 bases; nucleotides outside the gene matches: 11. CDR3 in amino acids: CASSILREREGFNEQFF. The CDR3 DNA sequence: TGTGCCAGTAGTATCCTCCGTGAGCGGGAGGGCTTCAATGAGCAGTTCTTC.

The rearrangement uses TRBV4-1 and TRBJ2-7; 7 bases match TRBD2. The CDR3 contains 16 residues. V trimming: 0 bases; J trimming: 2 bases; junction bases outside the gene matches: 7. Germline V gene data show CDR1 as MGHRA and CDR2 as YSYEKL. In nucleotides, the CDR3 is TGCGCCAGCAGCCAAGATTATCCTGGGACTACCTACGAGCAGTACTTC. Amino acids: CASSQDYPGTTYEQYF.

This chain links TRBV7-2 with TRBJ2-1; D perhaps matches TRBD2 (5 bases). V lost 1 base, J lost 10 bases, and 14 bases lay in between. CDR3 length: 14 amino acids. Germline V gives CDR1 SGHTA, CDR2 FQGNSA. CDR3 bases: TGTGCCAGCAGCTTAGGTACTAGTCTAATCGAGCAGTTCTTC. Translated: CASSLGTSLIEQFF.

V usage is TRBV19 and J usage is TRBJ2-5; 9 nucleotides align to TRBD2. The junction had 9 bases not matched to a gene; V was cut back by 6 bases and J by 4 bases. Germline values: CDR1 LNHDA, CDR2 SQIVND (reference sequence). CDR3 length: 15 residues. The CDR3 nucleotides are TGTGCCAGTAGCTGGGCGCGGGGGGGAGTAGAGACCCAGTACTTC. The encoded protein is CASSWARGGVETQYF.

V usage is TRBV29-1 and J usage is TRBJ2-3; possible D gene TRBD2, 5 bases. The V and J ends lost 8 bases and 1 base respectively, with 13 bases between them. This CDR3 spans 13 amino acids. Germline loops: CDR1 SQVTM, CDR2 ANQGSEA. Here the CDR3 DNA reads TGCAGCCATACAAGGACTGGCACAGATACGCAGTATTTT. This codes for CSHTRTGTDTQYF.

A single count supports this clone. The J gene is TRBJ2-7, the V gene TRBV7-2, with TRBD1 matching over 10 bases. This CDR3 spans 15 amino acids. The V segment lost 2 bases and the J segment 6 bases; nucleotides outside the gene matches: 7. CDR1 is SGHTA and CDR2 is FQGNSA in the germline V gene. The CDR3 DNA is TGTGCCAGCAGCTTATCGGGACAGGGGCAGAGCGAGCAGTACTTC. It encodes CASSLSGQGQSEQYF.

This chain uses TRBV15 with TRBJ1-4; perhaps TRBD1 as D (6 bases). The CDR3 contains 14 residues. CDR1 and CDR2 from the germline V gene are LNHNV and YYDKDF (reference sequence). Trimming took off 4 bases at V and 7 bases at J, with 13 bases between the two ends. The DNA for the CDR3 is TGTGCCACCAGCATGGACATCAGGGGTGAAAAACTGTTTTTT. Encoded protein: CATSMDIRGEKLFF.

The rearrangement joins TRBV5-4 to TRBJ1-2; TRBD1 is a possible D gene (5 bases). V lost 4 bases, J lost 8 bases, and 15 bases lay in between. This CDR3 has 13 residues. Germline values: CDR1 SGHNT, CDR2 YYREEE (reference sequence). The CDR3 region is CASSLGQDRGYTF. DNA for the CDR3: TGTGCCAGCAGCCTGGGGCAGGATCGGGGCTACACCTTC.

The CDR3 DNA reads as TGTGCCAGCAGCGGGGAGGGAACCGGGGAGCTGTTTTTT. It yields the protein CASSGEGTGELFF. The rearrangement uses TRBV9 and TRBJ2-2, with 7 bases lining up with TRBD2. The V gene's germline CDR1 is SGDLS and CDR2 YYNGEE. The junction had 1 base not matched to a gene; V was cut back by 3 bases and J by 5 bases. The CDR3 spans 13 residues.

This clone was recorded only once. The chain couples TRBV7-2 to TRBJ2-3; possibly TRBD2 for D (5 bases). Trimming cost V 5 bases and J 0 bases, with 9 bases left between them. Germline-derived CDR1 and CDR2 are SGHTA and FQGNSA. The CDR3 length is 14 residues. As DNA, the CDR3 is TGTGCCAGCAGCACGGACTGGAGCACAGATACGCAGTATTTT. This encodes CASSTDWSTDTQYF.

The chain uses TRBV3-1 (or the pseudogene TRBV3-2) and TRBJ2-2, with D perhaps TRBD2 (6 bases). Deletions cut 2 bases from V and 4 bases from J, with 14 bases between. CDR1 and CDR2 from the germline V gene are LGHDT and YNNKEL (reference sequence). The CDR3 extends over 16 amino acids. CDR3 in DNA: TGTGCCAGCAGCCAACTCCCTAGCGTTCCCACCGGGGAGCTGTTTTTT. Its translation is CASSQLPSVPTGELFF.

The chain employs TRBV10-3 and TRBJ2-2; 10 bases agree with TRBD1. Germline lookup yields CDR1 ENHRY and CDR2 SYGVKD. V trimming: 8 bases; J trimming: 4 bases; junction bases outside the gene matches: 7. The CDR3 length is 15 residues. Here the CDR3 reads CAIRPGQGGTGELFF. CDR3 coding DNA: TGTGCCATCCGTCCTGGACAGGGGGGCACCGGGGAGCTGTTTTTT.

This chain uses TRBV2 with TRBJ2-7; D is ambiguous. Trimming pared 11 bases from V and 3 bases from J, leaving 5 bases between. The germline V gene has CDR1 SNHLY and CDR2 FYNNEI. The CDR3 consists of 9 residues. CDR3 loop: CALFYEQYF. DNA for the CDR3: TGTGCCTTATTCTACGAGCAGTACTTC.

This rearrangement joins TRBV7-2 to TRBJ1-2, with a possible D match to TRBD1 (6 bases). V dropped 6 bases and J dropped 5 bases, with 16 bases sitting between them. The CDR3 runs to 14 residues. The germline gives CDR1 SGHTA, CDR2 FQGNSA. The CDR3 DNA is TGTGCCAGCAGAGGGTGGGGGACAACTTATGGCTACACCTTC. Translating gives CASRGWGTTYGYTF.

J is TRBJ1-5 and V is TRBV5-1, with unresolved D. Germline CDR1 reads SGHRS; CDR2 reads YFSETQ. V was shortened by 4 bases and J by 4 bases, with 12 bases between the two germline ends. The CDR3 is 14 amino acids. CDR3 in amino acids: CASSEREGNQPQHF. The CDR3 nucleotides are TGCGCCAGCAGCGAACGGGAGGGAAATCAGCCCCAGCATTTT.

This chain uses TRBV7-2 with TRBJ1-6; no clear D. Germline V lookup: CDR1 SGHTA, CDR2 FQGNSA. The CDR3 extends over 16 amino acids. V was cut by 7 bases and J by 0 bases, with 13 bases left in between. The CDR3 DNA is TGTGCCAGCACCCCGCCCGGGAGCTCCTATAATTCACCCCTCCACTTT. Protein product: CASTPPGSSYNSPLHF. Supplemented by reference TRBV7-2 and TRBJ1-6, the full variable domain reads GAGVSQSPSNKVTEKGKDVELRCDPISGHTALYWYRQSLGQGLEFLIYFQGNSAPDKSGLPSDRFSAERTGGSVSTLTIQRTQQEDSAVYLCASTPPGSSYNSPLHFGNGTRLTVT.

The CDR3 DNA is TGTGCCACCGCTCCCCCGGGTATGAACACTGAAGCTTTCTTT. This codes for CATAPPGMNTEAFF. This chain joins TRBV14 and TRBJ1-1; D remains ambiguous. CDR1 is SGHDN, CDR2 FVKESK, per germline. This CDR3 has 14 amino acids. V was trimmed by 10 bases and J by 0 bases, leaving 15 bases between them.

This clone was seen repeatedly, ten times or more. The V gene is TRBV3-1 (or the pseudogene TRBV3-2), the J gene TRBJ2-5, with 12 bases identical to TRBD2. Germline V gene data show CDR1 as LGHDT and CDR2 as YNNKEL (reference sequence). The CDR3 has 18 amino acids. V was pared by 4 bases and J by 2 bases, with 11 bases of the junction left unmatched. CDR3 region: CASSPGLAGSGGQETQYF. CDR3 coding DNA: TGTGCCAGCAGCCCTGGACTAGCGGGAAGCGGAGGGCAAGAGACCCAGTACTTC.

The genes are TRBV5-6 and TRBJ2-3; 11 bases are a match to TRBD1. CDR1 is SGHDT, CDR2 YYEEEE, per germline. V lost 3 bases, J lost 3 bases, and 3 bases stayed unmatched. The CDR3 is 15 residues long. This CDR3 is CASSSDRGQTDTQYF. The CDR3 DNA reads TGTGCCAGCAGCTCGGACAGGGGGCAGACAGATACGCAGTATTTT. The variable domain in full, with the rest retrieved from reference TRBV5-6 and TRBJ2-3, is DAGVTQSPTHLIKTRGQQVTLRCSPKSGHDTVSWYQQALGQGPQFIFQYYEEEERQRGNFPDRFSGHQFPNYSSELNVNALLLGDSALYLCASSSDRGQTDTQYFGPGTRLTVL.

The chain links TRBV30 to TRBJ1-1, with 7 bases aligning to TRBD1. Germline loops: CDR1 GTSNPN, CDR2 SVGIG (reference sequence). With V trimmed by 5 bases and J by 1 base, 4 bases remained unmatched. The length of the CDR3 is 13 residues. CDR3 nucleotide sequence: TGTGCCTGGGCCGGGACAGCGAACACTGAAGCTTTCTTT. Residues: CAWAGTANTEAFF. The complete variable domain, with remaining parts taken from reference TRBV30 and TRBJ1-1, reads SQTIHQWPATLVQPVGSPLSLECTVEGTSNPNLYWYRQAAGRGLQLLFYSVGIGQISSEVPQNLSASRPQDRQFILSSKKLLLSDSGFYLCAWAGTANTEAFFGQGTRLTVV.

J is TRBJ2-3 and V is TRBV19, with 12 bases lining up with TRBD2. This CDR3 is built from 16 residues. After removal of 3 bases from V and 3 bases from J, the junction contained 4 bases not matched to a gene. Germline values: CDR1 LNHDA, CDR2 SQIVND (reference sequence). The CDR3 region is CASSILGTSGTDTQYF. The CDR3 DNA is TGTGCCAGTAGTATCCTCGGGACTAGCGGGACAGATACGCAGTATTTT.

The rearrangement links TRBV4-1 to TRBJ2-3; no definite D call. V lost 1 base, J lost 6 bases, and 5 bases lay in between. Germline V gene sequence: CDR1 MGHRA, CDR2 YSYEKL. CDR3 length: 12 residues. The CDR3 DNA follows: TGCGCCAGCAGCCAAGCCGGGGATACGCAGTATTTT. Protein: CASSQAGDTQYF.

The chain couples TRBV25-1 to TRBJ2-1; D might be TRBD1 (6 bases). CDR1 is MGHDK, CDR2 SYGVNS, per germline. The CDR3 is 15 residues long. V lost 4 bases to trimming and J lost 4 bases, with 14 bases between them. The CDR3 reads CASSAFGGAYNEQFF. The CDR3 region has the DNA TGTGCCAGCAGTGCCTTTGGGGGCGCGTACAATGAGCAGTTCTTC.

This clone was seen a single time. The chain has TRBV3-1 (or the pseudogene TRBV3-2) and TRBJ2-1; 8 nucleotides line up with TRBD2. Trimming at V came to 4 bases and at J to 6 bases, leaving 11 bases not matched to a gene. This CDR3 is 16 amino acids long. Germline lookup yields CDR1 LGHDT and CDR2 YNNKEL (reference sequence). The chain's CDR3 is CASSPSGTRPFNEQFF. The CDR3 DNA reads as TGTGCCAGCAGCCCCTCCGGGACTAGACCATTCAATGAGCAGTTCTTC.